This is a list of T cell receptor beta chains from one sample in a study of T cell responses to AZD1222 COVID-19 vaccine. Only in-frame clones appear in the TCRdb table, and some are missing; sequencing was by immunoSEQ multiplex PCR. The table has some 200,000 clones, roughly 92% seen once. This material consisted of peripheral blood, taken 28 days after the second dose of the MenACWY control vaccine. The receptors shown here come from an adult who received the MenACWY meningococcal vaccine as a control. The CDR3 runs from the conserved cysteine through the conserved F or W. The D gene is left open where the match is weak. Some rows have no size entry. The others give once, few or many, or a class for an expanded clone.

abundance	d_gene	v_gene	j_gene	CDR3nt	CDR3aa
-	-	TRBV7-9	TRBJ2-3	TGTGCCAGCAGCCCTAAGCGGCGAGTGTCAGATACGCAGTATTTT	CASSPKRRVSDTQYF
-	-	TRBV4-3	TRBJ1-4	TGCGCCAGCAGCCAAGACAGGTTTAGGGGGAAACTGTTTTTT	CASSQDRFRGKLFF
-	TRBD1	TRBV5-6	TRBJ1-2	TGTGCCAGCAGCTCCTATCAGACAGGGAACTATGGCTACACCTTC	CASSSYQTGNYGYTF
-	TRBD1	TRBV3-1/TRBV3-2	TRBJ2-7	TGTGCCAGCAGCCAAAAGGCTGGACAGGGGGCCTCCGAGCAGTACTTC	CASSQKAGQGASEQYF
-	-	TRBV5-6	TRBJ1-2	TGTGCCAGCAGCTTGCCCCCGGGAGGTTCCTATGGCTACACCTTC	CASSLPPGGSYGYTF
-	TRBD1	TRBV9	TRBJ2-1	TGTGCCAGCAGCGGGTCCGGGACAGGGGGCGCAGGGTATGAGCAGTTCTTC	CASSGSGTGGAGYEQFF
-	TRBD1	TRBV28	TRBJ1-2	TGTGCCAGCAGGACAGGGCTGAAGAACTATGGCTACACCTTC	CASRTGLKNYGYTF
-	-	TRBV4-1	TRBJ1-5	TGCGCCAGCAGCCAAGATCGGGGAGGAACTCAGCCCCAGCATTTT	CASSQDRGGTQPQHF
-	TRBD1	TRBV19	TRBJ2-6	TGTGCCAGTAGTCCGAAGGGACAGGCGGCTGGGGCCAACGTCCTGACTTTC	CASSPKGQAAGANVLTF
-	-	TRBV19	TRBJ2-2	TGTGCCAGTAGTATGGATAGGAGGAACGGGGAGCTGTTTTTT	CASSMDRRNGELFF
-	-	TRBV6-2/TRBV6-3	TRBJ1-5	TGTGCCAGCAGTTACCAAGGGAATGGCAATCAGCCCCAGCATTTT	CASSYQGNGNQPQHF
-	-	TRBV18	TRBJ2-6	TGTGCCTGGGCGAGCTCTGGGGCCAACGTCCTGACTTTC	CAWASSGANVLTF
-	-	TRBV14	TRBJ1-6	TGTGCCAGCAGCCAAAACACCTGGGGTTCACCCCTCCACTTT	CASSQNTWGSPLHF
-	TRBD1	TRBV7-2	TRBJ1-4	TGTGCCAGCAGCCCACTACAGGGGGCCGGGGGACTGTTTTTT	CASSPLQGAGGLFF
-	TRBD1	TRBV5-6	TRBJ1-2	TGTGCCAGCAGCTTGGTATCCGACAGGGGGTTTTACTATGGCTACACCTTC	CASSLVSDRGFYYGYTF
few	-	TRBV27	TRBJ2-3	TGTGCCAGCAGCGCTCGACGGTCGGTTATTCCTAGCACAGATACGCAGTATTTT	CASSARRSVIPSTDTQYF
-	-	TRBV18	TRBJ1-1	TGTGCCAGCTCACCACCCGGCACCTACGGCAGGGTAAATTTATGGACTGAAGCTTTCTTT	CASSPPGTYGRVNLWTEAFF
-	-	TRBV3-1/TRBV3-2	TRBJ1-2	TGTGCCAGCAGCCAAGAACCGACGAGGACGGCCTATGGCTACACCTTC	CASSQEPTRTAYGYTF
-	TRBD2	TRBV6-2/TRBV6-3	TRBJ2-1	TGTGCCAGCAGTTACGCAGGCGGGAGCTTGCGGAATGAGCAGTTCTTC	CASSYAGGSLRNEQFF
-	-	TRBV4-2	TRBJ1-6	TGTGCCAGCAGCCAAGAGGACGGCGGTTACCTGCCTCTCGACTTT	CASSQEDGGYLPLDF
-	-	TRBV2	TRBJ1-2	TGTGCCAGCAGTGAAGTACGGCCGTCGGGCTACACCTTC	CASSEVRPSGYTF
-	-	TRBV30	TRBJ2-5	TGTGCCTGGAGTGCTTTGGGGGGAAGTAGAGAGACCCAGTACTTC	CAWSALGGSRETQYF
-	-	TRBV11-2	TRBJ1-4	TGTGCCAGCAGCTCCGGCGGTTGGGGTAATGAAAAACTGTTTTTT	CASSSGGWGNEKLFF
-	TRBD2	TRBV4-3	TRBJ2-1	TGCGCCAGCAGCCAAGATTCAGGACTAGCGTACAATGAGCAGTTCTTC	CASSQDSGLAYNEQFF
-	-	TRBV3-1/TRBV3-2	TRBJ1-2	TGTGCCAGCAGTCCTACTGCCAGGAACTATGGCTACACCTTC	CASSPTARNYGYTF
-	-	TRBV27	TRBJ1-1	TGTGCCAGCAGTTTTACGGGGACCACTGAAGCTTTCTTT	CASSFTGTTEAFF
-	TRBD2	TRBV7-2	TRBJ2-7	TGTGCCAGCAGCCCCCGTCTGCTCTCGGCGGGAGTGGGGGAGCAGTACTTC	CASSPRLLSAGVGEQYF
-	-	TRBV9	TRBJ2-1	TGTGCCAGCAGCCCCTCGGGGGCGCGGGAATATGAGCAGTTCTTC	CASSPSGAREYEQFF
-	-	TRBV7-2	TRBJ1-5	TGTGCCAGCAGCTTAGCCGGCGGGAGCAATCAGCCCCAGCATTTT	CASSLAGGSNQPQHF
-	-	TRBV9	TRBJ2-2	TGTGCCAGCAGTCAGAGGATTGGCGGGGAGCTGTTTTTT	CASSQRIGGELFF
-	-	TRBV2	TRBJ2-6	TGTGCCAGCAGTGAGTTGGGCAGGATCTCTGGGGCCAACGTCCTGACTTTC	CASSELGRISGANVLTF
-	-	TRBV9	TRBJ2-3	TGTGCCAGCAGCTCAGGGGATACGCAGTATTTT	CASSSGDTQYF
-	-	TRBV19	TRBJ1-5	TGTGCCAGTATATCAGGCGGGGAGAGGCCCCAGCATTTT	CASISGGERPQHF
-	-	TRBV10-3	TRBJ2-7	TGTGCCATCAGTATTGATGGGGCACACTTCCAGCAGTACTTC	CAISIDGAHFQQYF
-	-	TRBV7-8	TRBJ2-1	TGTGCCAGCAGCCGGGGCCCATGGGATGAGCAGTTCTTC	CASSRGPWDEQFF
-	-	TRBV27	TRBJ2-7	TGTGCCAGCAGTTTGGACAGGGAGGGCGTGCAGTACTTC	CASSLDREGVQYF
-	-	TRBV30	TRBJ2-6	TGTGCCTGGAACTCTGGGGCCAACGTCCTGACTTTC	CAWNSGANVLTF
-	TRBD1	TRBV6-5	TRBJ2-2	TGTGCCAGCGCTAACAGGGGCACCGGGGAGCTGTTTTTT	CASANRGTGELFF
-	-	TRBV12-3/TRBV12-4	TRBJ1-1	TGTGCCAGCAGTCTAAGGGAAGGGCCTGAAGCTTTCTTT	CASSLREGPEAFF
-	TRBD1	TRBV7-7	TRBJ2-2	TGTGCCAGCAGCAAAGTCCCAGGGGGCCCCGGGGAGCTGTTTTTT	CASSKVPGGPGELFF
-	-	TRBV6-2/TRBV6-3	TRBJ1-1	TGTGCCAGCAGTTATATGAACACTGAAGCTTTCTTT	CASSYMNTEAFF
-	-	TRBV27	TRBJ2-7	TGTGCCAGCAGTTTATATGGAGTTTGGGGTACCAGCTCCTACGAGCAGTACTTC	CASSLYGVWGTSSYEQYF
-	TRBD1	TRBV2	TRBJ1-1	TGTGCCAGCAGGGGACAGATCTCTGAAGCTTTCTTT	CASRGQISEAFF
-	-	TRBV5-1	TRBJ2-7	TGCGCCAGCAGCTCCGGGGCGCTCGAGCAGTACTTC	CASSSGALEQYF
-	TRBD1	TRBV4-1	TRBJ1-2	TGCGCCAGCAGCCGAGATAGGAACCAGACAGGGGCGTATGGCTACACCTTC	CASSRDRNQTGAYGYTF
-	-	TRBV18	TRBJ2-5	TGTGCCAGCTCACCCGCCAGCGTCCAAGAGACCCAGTACTTC	CASSPASVQETQYF
-	TRBD2	TRBV7-3	TRBJ2-3	TGTGCCAGCAGCGCTACTAGCGGGAGCACAGATACGCAGTATTTT	CASSATSGSTDTQYF
-	TRBD2	TRBV20-1	TRBJ2-5	TGCAGTGCTAGTCCCCTAGGGCGGGAGGGCGGTGAGACCCAGTACTTC	CSASPLGREGGETQYF
-	TRBD1	TRBV7-3	TRBJ2-1	TGTGCCAGCAGCTTTAACTCCTTGGGACAGGGGGCCTACAATGAGCAGTTCTTC	CASSFNSLGQGAYNEQFF
-	-	TRBV19	TRBJ2-1	TGTGCCAGTAGGTTTGATAGCGTTTCAAGCTCCTACAATGAGCAGTTCTTC	CASRFDSVSSSYNEQFF
few	-	TRBV27	TRBJ1-1	TGTGCCAGCAGTCCCTGGGGGACGAACACTGAAGCTTTCTTT	CASSPWGTNTEAFF
-	-	TRBV24-1	TRBJ1-2	TGTGCCACCAGTGACGTTACAATAGCCGATGGCTACACCTTC	CATSDVTIADGYTF
-	-	TRBV9	TRBJ1-2	TGTGCCAGCAGCCCCCGAGGGGGAAACCTTAACTATGGCTACACCTTC	CASSPRGGNLNYGYTF
-	-	TRBV19	TRBJ2-1	TGTGCCAGTAGTGATCTAGGTTACAATGAGCAGTTCTTC	CASSDLGYNEQFF
-	-	TRBV3-1/TRBV3-2	TRBJ1-2	TGTGCCAGCAGCCCAAAGGAGGAGGGGTGCTATGGCTACACCTTC	CASSPKEEGCYGYTF
-	-	TRBV5-3	TRBJ2-5	TGTGCCAGAACCCTCGCGAGGGAGACCCAGTACTTC	CARTLARETQYF
-	-	TRBV7-9	TRBJ1-1	TGTGCCAGCAGCCAACAATGGGTCTCGGCGGCTTTCTTT	CASSQQWVSAAFF